A selection of T cell receptor beta chains follows, all from one sample in a study of T cells after yellow fever vaccination. TCRdb processed the 5' RACE reads anew with MiXCR; each CDR3 protein has one entry. The sample records nearly 550,000 distinct CDR3 sequences, about 19% being singletons. The specimen comprised PBMCs, sampled 15 days after the yellow fever booster vaccination. These receptors were obtained from a man aged 25 to 45 who received the YFV17D yellow fever vaccine. Both conserved end residues are part of each CDR3. The D gene is left open where the match is weak. A clone size is listed for some rows: how often the clone was seen (once, few, many), or a class if it is expanded.

size: few; V: TRBV15; J: TRBJ2-1; D: TRBD2; DNA: TGTGCCACCAGCAGAATAGCGGGGTCCTACAATGAGCAGTTCTTC; CDR3: CATSRIAGSYNEQFF
size: .; V: TRBV12-3/TRBV12-4; J: TRBJ2-5; D: .; DNA: TGTGCCAGCAGTTACACCGGAGAGACCCAGTACTTC; CDR3: CASSYTGETQYF
size: .; V: TRBV11-1; J: TRBJ2-3; D: .; DNA: TGTGCCAGCAGCTCCCCCACGGAGCTACCGCCCCGAACAGATACGCAGTATTTT; CDR3: CASSSPTELPPRTDTQYF
size: .; V: TRBV12-3/TRBV12-4; J: TRBJ2-5; D: .; DNA: TGTGCCAGCAAGCCCGGGGTTCGCGGGGAGACCCAGTACTTC; CDR3: CASKPGVRGETQYF
size: .; V: TRBV21-1; J: TRBJ2-1; D: .; DNA: TGTGCCAGCACCCAAGAGGGACTACTCCGCAATGAGCAGTTCTTC; CDR3: CASTQEGLLRNEQFF
size: few; V: TRBV20-1; J: TRBJ2-3; D: TRBD2; DNA: TGCAGTGCTAGAGATTTCGGGACTAGCGGGAGGTGGGGCTCAGATACGCAGTATTTT; CDR3: CSARDFGTSGRWGSDTQYF
size: .; V: TRBV30; J: TRBJ2-7; D: .; DNA: TGTGCCTGGAGTGCCGGAACCTACGAGCAGTACTTC; CDR3: CAWSAGTYEQYF
size: few; V: TRBV6-2/TRBV6-3; J: TRBJ1-2; D: .; DNA: TGTGCCAGCAGTTACGGCGGGTCCGCCTATGGCTACACCTTC; CDR3: CASSYGGSAYGYTF
size: few; V: TRBV5-1; J: TRBJ1-2; D: .; DNA: TGCGCCAGCAGCTTGTCGGGCGGCTACACCTTC; CDR3: CASSLSGGYTF
size: .; V: TRBV19; J: TRBJ2-5; D: TRBD2; DNA: TGTGCCAGTAGTATAAGGACTAGCGGGAGATACGAGACCCAGTACTTC; CDR3: CASSIRTSGRYETQYF
size: few; V: TRBV10-1; J: TRBJ2-1; D: TRBD2; DNA: TGCGCCAGCAGCGGAACCCCGACTAGCGGGAGGGGGAATGAGCAGTTCTTC; CDR3: CASSGTPTSGRGNEQFF
size: .; V: TRBV7-2; J: TRBJ2-1; D: .; DNA: TGTGCCAGCAGCTCCCGGGGACGGGAGAAGTTCTTC; CDR3: CASSSRGREKFF
size: once; V: TRBV7-2; J: TRBJ2-1; D: .; DNA: TGTGCCAGCAGCTTAGGATCGGGACTCTCTACCTACAATGAGCAGTTCTTC; CDR3: CASSLGSGLSTYNEQFF
size: .; V: TRBV7-2; J: TRBJ2-5; D: .; DNA: TGTGCCAGCAGCTTAGGGGAGATGGAGACCCAGTACTTC; CDR3: CASSLGEMETQYF
size: few; V: TRBV11-2; J: TRBJ2-7; D: TRBD2; DNA: TGTGCCAGCAGCTTATTGGGAGGGCTAGCGGGGCTCTACGAGCAGTACTTC; CDR3: CASSLLGGLAGLYEQYF
size: .; V: TRBV6-1; J: TRBJ2-2; D: TRBD2; DNA: TGTGCCAGCACAAGAGGGGCGGGAGGGCCTTCGAACACCGGGGAGCTGTTTTTT; CDR3: CASTRGAGGPSNTGELFF
size: .; V: TRBV7-2; J: TRBJ2-7; D: .; DNA: TGTGCCAGCAGTCCTACAGGGTACCCCTACGAGCAGTACTTC; CDR3: CASSPTGYPYEQYF
size: few; V: TRBV15; J: TRBJ2-7; D: .; DNA: TGTGCCACCAGCAGAGAGGCGCGCGAGCAGTACTTC; CDR3: CATSREAREQYF
size: few; V: TRBV7-8; J: TRBJ2-4; D: .; DNA: TGTGCCAGCAGCTTAGGTCGGAAAAACATTCAGTACTTC; CDR3: CASSLGRKNIQYF
size: .; V: TRBV30; J: TRBJ2-7; D: TRBD1; DNA: TGTGCCGGACAGGGGGCCCACGAGCAGTACTTC; CDR3: CAGQGAHEQYF
size: .; V: TRBV24-1; J: TRBJ2-1; D: .; DNA: TGTGCCACCTCGGACGGCGGGGATGAGCAGTTCTTC; CDR3: CATSDGGDEQFF
size: few; V: TRBV9; J: TRBJ2-2; D: .; DNA: TGTGCCAGCTCAGCAGTTTCAGGGAACACCGGGGAGCTGTTTTTT; CDR3: CASSAVSGNTGELFF
size: few; V: TRBV20-1; J: TRBJ2-7; D: TRBD1; DNA: TGCAGTGCTAGAGATCGCTCTAGGGGGCTTGAGCAGTACTTC; CDR3: CSARDRSRGLEQYF
size: few; V: TRBV5-6; J: TRBJ2-3; D: .; DNA: TGTGCCAGCAGCTTCGTTCCGGGACACCGGCAGTCAGATACGCAGTATTTT; CDR3: CASSFVPGHRQSDTQYF
size: few; V: TRBV18; J: TRBJ2-2; D: TRBD2; DNA: TGTGCCAGCTCACGTGACGCAGGGACTAGCAGAAACACCGGGGAGCTGTTTTTT; CDR3: CASSRDAGTSRNTGELFF
size: .; V: TRBV24-1; J: TRBJ2-2; D: TRBD1; DNA: TGTGCCACCAGTGAATCGACAGGGCGCTGGTCCGGGGAGCTGTTTTTT; CDR3: CATSESTGRWSGELFF
size: .; V: TRBV27; J: TRBJ2-5; D: .; DNA: TGTGCCAGCAGCCCAAGGATACAAGAGACCCAGTACTTC; CDR3: CASSPRIQETQYF
size: .; V: TRBV11-2; J: TRBJ2-3; D: TRBD2; DNA: TGTGCCAGCAGTTCCCCGGGACTAGCGGCGTCTAGCACAGATACGCAGTATTTT; CDR3: CASSSPGLAASSTDTQYF
size: .; V: TRBV28; J: TRBJ2-7; D: .; DNA: TGTGCCAGCGGAGGATGGGACCGCCTCGGTCAGCAGTACTTC; CDR3: CASGGWDRLGQQYF
size: .; V: TRBV30; J: TRBJ2-7; D: .; DNA: TGTGCCTGGAGTGTCACAGGGCACGAGCAGTACTTC; CDR3: CAWSVTGHEQYF
size: few; V: TRBV27; J: TRBJ2-1; D: .; DNA: TGTGCCAGCAGTTTTCAGGGTTACCAAAACTACAATGAGCAGTTCTTC; CDR3: CASSFQGYQNYNEQFF
size: few; V: TRBV25-1; J: TRBJ2-7; D: .; DNA: TGTGCCAGCAGTGAATGGGTAGGGCGGGAGCAGTACTTC; CDR3: CASSEWVGREQYF
size: many; V: TRBV29-1; J: TRBJ2-6; D: TRBD1; DNA: TGCAGCGTTGAGGGACAGGGGGCAGTTGGGGCCAACGTCCTGACTTTC; CDR3: CSVEGQGAVGANVLTF
size: few; V: TRBV27; J: TRBJ1-1; D: .; DNA: TGTGCCAGCAGTTTTCAGGGGTCGAACACTGAAGCTTTCTTT; CDR3: CASSFQGSNTEAFF
size: few; V: TRBV20-1; J: TRBJ2-1; D: .; DNA: TGCAGTGCTAGCAGAGTCTACAATGAGCAGTTCTTC; CDR3: CSASRVYNEQFF
size: .; V: TRBV20-1; J: TRBJ2-1; D: TRBD2; DNA: TGCAGTGCTAGCGGGACTAGCGGGTCTTACAATGAGCAGTTCTTC; CDR3: CSASGTSGSYNEQFF